Detailed here is one T cell receptor beta chain. What it binds is unknown. The entry originates in a study of response to subunit inactivated influenza vaccine. General study points: There was a suggestion from the authors that each seasonal influenza vaccination recruits few new T cells.

TCRdb reanalysed the RT-PCR reads using MiXCR and keeps one entry per CDR3 protein. The profile shows 590,000 or so distinct CDR3 sequences, about 15% of them singletons. The germline V and J ends were trimmed by 7 bases and 4 bases, with 15 bases remaining between them. This CDR3 has 14 amino acids. The germline CDR1 and CDR2 sequences are MNHNS and SASEGT. The sequence was obtained from a man aged 50 or older who received an inactivated influenza vaccine. The J gene is TRBJ2-3, the V gene TRBV6-1; possible D gene TRBD2, 6 bases. The sequencing used PBMCs from blood, collected 14 to 15 days before vaccination. The CDR3 region is CASTGGGPPDTQYF. In DNA, the CDR3 is TGTGCCAGCACCGGAGGAGGGCCCCCAGATACGCAGTATTTT.